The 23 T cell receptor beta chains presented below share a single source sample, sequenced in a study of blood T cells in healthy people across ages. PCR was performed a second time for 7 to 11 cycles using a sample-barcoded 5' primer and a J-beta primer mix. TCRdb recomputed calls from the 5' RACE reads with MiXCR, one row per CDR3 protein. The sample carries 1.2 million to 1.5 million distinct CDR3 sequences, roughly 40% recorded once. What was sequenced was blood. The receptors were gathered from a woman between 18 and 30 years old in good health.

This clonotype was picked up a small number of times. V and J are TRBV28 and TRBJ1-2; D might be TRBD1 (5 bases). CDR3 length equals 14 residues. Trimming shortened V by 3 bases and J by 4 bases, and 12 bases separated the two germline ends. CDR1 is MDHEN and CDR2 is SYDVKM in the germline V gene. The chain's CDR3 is CASSFSDKGYGYTF. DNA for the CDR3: TGTGCCAGCAGTTTCTCGGACAAGGGCTATGGCTACACCTTC.

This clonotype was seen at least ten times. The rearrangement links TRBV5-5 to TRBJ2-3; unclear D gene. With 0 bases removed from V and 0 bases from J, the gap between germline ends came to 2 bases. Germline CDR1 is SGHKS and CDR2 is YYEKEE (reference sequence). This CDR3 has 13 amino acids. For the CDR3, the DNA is TGTGCCAGCAGCTTGGAGAGCACAGATACGCAGTATTTT. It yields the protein CASSLESTDTQYF.

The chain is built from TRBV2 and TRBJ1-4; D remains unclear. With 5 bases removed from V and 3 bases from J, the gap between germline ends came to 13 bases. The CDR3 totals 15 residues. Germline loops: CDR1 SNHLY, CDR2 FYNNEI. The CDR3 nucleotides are TGTGCCAGCAGTCAGTCTCGGGCCGCTAATGAAAAACTGTTTTTT. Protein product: CASSQSRAANEKLFF.

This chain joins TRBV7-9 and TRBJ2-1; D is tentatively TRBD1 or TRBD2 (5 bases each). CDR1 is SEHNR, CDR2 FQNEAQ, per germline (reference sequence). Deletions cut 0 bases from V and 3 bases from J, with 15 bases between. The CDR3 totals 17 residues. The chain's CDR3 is CASSLAGPGVFYNEQFF. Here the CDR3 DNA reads TGTGCCAGCAGCTTAGCGGGGCCCGGGGTCTTCTACAATGAGCAGTTCTTC.

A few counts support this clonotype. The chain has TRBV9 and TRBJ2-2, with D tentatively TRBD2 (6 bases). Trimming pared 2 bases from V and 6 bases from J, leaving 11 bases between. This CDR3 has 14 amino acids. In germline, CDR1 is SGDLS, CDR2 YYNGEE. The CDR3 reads CASSVGGVSGELFF. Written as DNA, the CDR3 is TGTGCCAGCAGCGTCGGGGGAGTTTCCGGGGAGCTGTTTTTT.

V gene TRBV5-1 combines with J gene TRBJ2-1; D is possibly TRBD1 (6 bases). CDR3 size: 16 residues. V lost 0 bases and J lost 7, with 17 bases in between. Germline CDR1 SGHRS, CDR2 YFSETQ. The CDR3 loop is CASSLGQGTLRNEQFF. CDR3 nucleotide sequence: TGCGCCAGCAGCTTGGGGCAGGGGACCTTAAGGAATGAGCAGTTCTTC.

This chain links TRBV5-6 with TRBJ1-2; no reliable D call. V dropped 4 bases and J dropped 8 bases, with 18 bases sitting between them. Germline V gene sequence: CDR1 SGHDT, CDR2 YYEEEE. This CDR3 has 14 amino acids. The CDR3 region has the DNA TGTGCCAGCAGCGTGGTCTCAGGTGCGGACGGCTACACCTTC. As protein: CASSVVSGADGYTF.

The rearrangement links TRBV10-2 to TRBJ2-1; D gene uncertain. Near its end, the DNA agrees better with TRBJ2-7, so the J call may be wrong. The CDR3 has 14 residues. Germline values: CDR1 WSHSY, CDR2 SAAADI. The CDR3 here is CASLPDSPGVLQYF. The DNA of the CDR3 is TGCGCGTCCCTCCCTGACTCTCCTGGGGTGTTGCAGTACTTC.

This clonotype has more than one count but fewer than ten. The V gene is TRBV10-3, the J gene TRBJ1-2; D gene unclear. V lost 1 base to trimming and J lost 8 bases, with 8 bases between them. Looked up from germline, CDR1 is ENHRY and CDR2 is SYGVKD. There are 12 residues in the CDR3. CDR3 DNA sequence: TGTGCCATCAGTGAGTTGGAGGGCGGCTACACCTTC. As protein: CAISELEGGYTF.

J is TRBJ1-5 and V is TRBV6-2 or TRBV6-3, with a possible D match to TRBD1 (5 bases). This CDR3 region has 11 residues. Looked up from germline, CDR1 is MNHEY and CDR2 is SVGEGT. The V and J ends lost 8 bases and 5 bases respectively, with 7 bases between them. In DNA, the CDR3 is TGTGCCAGCGGAGGGGATCAGCCCCAGCATTTT. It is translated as CASGGDQPQHF.

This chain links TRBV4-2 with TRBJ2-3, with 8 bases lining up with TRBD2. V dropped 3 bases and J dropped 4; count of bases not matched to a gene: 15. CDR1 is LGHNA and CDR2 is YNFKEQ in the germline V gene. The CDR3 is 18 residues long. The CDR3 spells CASSQGGSGLEGPDTQYF. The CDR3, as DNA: TGTGCCAGCAGCCAGGGGGGCTCGGGACTAGAAGGGCCAGATACGCAGTATTTT.

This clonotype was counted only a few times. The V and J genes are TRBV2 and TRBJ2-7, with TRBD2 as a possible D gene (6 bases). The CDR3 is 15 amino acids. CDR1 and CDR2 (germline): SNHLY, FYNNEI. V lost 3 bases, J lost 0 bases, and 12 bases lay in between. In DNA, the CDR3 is TGTGCCAGCAGTGACGCGGCGGGGAGCTCCTACGAGCAGTACTTC. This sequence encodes CASSDAAGSSYEQYF. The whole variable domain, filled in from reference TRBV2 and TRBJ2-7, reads EPEVTQTPSHQVTQMGQEVILRCVPISNHLYFYWYRQILGQKVEFLVSFYNNEISEKSEIFDDQFSVERPDGSNFTLKIRSTKLEDSAMYFCASSDAAGSSYEQYFGPGTRLTVT.

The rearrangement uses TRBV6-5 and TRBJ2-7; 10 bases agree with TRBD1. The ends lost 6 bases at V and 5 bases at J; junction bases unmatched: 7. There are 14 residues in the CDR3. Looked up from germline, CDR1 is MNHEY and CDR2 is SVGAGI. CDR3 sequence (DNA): TGTGCCAGCAGGTCCGGGACAGGGGTCCACGAGCAGTACTTC. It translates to CASRSGTGVHEQYF.

The CDR3 is CSVASGMHSYEQYF. CDR3 nucleotides: TGCAGCGTTGCTAGCGGGATGCACTCCTACGAGCAGTACTTC. This chain joins TRBV29-1 and TRBJ2-7; 9 nucleotides agree with TRBD2. The CDR3 totals 14 residues. V gave up 4 bases and J gave up 0 bases; unmatched junction bases: 4. Per germline, CDR1 SQVTM and CDR2 ANQGSEA.

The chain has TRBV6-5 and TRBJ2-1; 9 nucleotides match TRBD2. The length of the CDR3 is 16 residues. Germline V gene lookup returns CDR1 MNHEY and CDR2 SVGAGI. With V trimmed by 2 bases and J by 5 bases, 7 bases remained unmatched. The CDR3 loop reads CASSYGRGGLDNEQFF. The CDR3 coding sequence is TGTGCCAGCAGTTACGGGCGGGGGGGCCTCGACAATGAGCAGTTCTTC.

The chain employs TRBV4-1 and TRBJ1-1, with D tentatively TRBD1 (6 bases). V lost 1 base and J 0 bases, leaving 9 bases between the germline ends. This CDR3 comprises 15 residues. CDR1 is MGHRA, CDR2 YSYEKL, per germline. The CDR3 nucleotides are TGCGCCAGCAGCCAAGTGGAGGGGGTGAACACTGAAGCTTTCTTT. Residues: CASSQVEGVNTEAFF.

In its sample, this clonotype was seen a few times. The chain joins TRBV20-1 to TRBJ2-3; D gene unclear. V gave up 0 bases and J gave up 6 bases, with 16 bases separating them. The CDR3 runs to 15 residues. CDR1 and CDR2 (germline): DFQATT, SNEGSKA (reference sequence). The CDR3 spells CSARDQSGPGDTQYF. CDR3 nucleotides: TGCAGTGCTAGAGATCAGTCAGGTCCCGGGGATACGCAGTATTTT.

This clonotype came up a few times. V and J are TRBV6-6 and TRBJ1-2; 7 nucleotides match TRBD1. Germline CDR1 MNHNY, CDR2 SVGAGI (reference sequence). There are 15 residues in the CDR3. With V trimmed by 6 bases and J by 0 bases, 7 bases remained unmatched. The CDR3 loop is CASSQRQGTNYGYTF. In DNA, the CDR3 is TGTGCCAGCAGCCAGAGACAGGGTACTAACTATGGCTACACCTTC.

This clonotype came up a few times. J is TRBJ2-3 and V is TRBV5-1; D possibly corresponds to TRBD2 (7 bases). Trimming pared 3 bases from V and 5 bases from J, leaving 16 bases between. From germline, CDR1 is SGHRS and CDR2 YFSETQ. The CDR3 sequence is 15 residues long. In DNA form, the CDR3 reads TGCGCCAGCAGCTCCGGCCGGGGGGCCGTAGATACGCAGTATTTT. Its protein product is CASSSGRGAVDTQYF.

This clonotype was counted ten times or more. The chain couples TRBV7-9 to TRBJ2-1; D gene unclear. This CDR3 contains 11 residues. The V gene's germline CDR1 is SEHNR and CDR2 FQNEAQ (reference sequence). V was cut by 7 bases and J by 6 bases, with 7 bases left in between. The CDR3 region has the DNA TGTGCCAGCACCCCTGGCAATGAGCAGTTCTTC. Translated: CASTPGNEQFF.

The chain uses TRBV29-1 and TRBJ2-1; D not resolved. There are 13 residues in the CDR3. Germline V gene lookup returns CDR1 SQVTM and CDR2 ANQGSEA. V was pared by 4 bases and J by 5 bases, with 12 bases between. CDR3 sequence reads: CSVVAPADNEQFF. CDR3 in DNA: TGCAGCGTTGTTGCTCCAGCTGACAATGAGCAGTTCTTC.

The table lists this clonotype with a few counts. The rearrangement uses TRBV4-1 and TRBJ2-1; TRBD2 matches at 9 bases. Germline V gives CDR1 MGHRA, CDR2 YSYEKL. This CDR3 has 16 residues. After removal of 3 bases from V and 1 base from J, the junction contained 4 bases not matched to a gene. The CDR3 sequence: CASSQVTSGSYNEQFF. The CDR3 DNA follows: TGCGCCAGCAGCCAGGTTACTAGCGGGTCCTACAATGAGCAGTTCTTC.

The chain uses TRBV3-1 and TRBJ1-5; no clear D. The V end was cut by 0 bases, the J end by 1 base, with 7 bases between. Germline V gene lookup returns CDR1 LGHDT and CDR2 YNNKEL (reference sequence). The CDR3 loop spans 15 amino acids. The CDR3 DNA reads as TGTGCCAGCAGCCAAGATCCTGGGAGCAATCAGCCCCAGCATTTT. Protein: CASSQDPGSNQPQHF.